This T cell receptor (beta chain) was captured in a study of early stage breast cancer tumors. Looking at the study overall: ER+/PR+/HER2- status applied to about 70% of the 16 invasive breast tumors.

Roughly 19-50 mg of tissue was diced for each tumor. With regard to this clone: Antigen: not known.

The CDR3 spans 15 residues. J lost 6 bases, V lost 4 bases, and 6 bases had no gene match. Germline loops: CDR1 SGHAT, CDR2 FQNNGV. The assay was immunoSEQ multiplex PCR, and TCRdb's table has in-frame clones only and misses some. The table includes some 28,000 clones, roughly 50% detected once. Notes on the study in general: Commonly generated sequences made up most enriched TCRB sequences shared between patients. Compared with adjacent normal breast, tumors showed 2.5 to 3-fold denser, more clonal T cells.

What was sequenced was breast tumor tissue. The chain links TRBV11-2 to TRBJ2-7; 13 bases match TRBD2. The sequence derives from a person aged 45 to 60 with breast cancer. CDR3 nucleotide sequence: TGTGCCAGCAGCTCTACCGGGACTAGCGGGACCGAGCAGTACTTC. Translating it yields CASSSTGTSGTEQYF.